These 2 T cell receptor beta chains were sequenced from one sample in a study of PD-1 blockade in classical Hodgkin lymphoma. Sequencing was performed with immunoSEQ multiplex PCR; in TCRdb, only in-frame clones are kept and a portion is missing. Of under 25,000 clones listed, 80% are singletons. All patients experienced relapse after autologous stem cell transplantation, and brentuximab vedotin exposure was variable. This sample comprised peripheral blood mononuclear cells (PBMCs), obtained before the second cycle of nivolumab. These receptors were obtained from a human donor with classical Hodgkin lymphoma.

V gene TRBV5-4 combines with J gene TRBJ2-3; D may match TRBD1 or TRBD2 (5 bases each). CDR1 is SGHNT, CDR2 YYREEE, per germline (reference sequence). Trimming stripped 5 bases from V and 0 bases from J, with 16 bases between. The CDR3 totals 16 residues. This CDR3 reads CASRPGADTSTDTQYF. Written as DNA, the CDR3 is TGTGCCAGCAGACCCGGAGCGGACACTAGCACAGATACGCAGTATTTT.

This clone has just a few counts. The chain couples TRBV6-5 to TRBJ1-2; tentative D call: TRBD1 (5 bases). The CDR3 is made up of 13 amino acids. The germline V gene has CDR1 MNHEY and CDR2 SVGAGI. V was trimmed by 8 bases and J by 4 bases, leaving 14 bases between them. The CDR3 nucleotides are TGTGCCAGCGAGTCTAGGGGAGTCTATGGCTACACCTTC. Protein product: CASESRGVYGYTF.